Each of the 14 T cell receptor beta chains below was sequenced from the same sample in a study of blood T cell repertoires in COVID-19. Here immunoSEQ multiplex PCR was the method, and the copy in TCRdb shows in-frame clones only, minus some. Among approximately 170,000 clones listed, around 84% were seen once. Sequencing was done on a sample of PBMCs or T cells enriched from blood (not recorded which). The receptors were gathered from a man in his forties who had recovered from COVID-19.

The V gene is TRBV5-1, the J gene TRBJ1-2; 8 bases are a match to TRBD1. Germline V lookup: CDR1 SGHRS, CDR2 YFSETQ. The CDR3 extends over 13 amino acids. V was clipped by 0 bases and J by 8 bases; unmatched bases: 3. Here the CDR3 DNA reads TGCGCCAGCAGCTTGGGACAGGGGTTGGGCTACACCTTC. It is translated as CASSLGQGLGYTF.

This clone was picked up many times. The sample carries other DNA sequences with the same CDR3. V usage is TRBV19 and J usage is TRBJ2-2, with TRBD2 as a possible D gene (6 bases). The CDR3 is 17 residues long. Germline assignment: CDR1 LNHDA and CDR2 SQIVND (reference sequence). With 0 bases removed from V and 3 bases from J, the gap between germline ends came to 14 bases. CDR3 sequence: CASSIEADWRDTGELFF. The DNA for the CDR3 is TGTGCCAGTAGTATAGAGGCGGATTGGAGGGACACCGGGGAGCTGTTTTTT.

The rearrangement uses TRBV19 and TRBJ2-6; D is uncertain. Trimming removed 0 bases from V and 0 bases from J, with 9 bases in between. Per the germline V gene, CDR1 is LNHDA and CDR2 is SQIVND (reference sequence). CDR3 length: 17 amino acids. DNA of the CDR3: TGTGCCAGTAGTATAGATCAGGTTAGCTCTGGGGCCAACGTCCTGACTTTC. Translation: CASSIDQVSSGANVLTF.

The J gene is TRBJ2-1, the V gene TRBV5-1, with TRBD1 as a possible D gene (6 bases). The V gene's germline CDR1 is SGHRS and CDR2 YFSETQ. The CDR3 consists of 14 residues. Trimming pared 4 bases from V and 4 bases from J, leaving 12 bases between. CDR3 nucleotide sequence: TGCGCCAGCAGCCAGGGGCAGGGGTACAATGAGCAGTTCTTC. Amino acids: CASSQGQGYNEQFF.

Only a few counts were recorded for this clone. The chain uses TRBV6-5 and TRBJ1-6; D gene ambiguous. This CDR3 has 14 residues. Germline assignment: CDR1 MNHEY and CDR2 SVGAGI. The V gene lost 2 bases and the J gene lost 10 bases, with 12 bases spanning the gap. The CDR3 reads CASSYPAPGSPLHF. For the CDR3, the DNA is TGTGCCAGCAGTTACCCGGCCCCCGGGTCACCCCTCCACTTT.

The chain combines TRBV18 with TRBJ1-1; D remains unclear. Germline V CDR1 and CDR2: KGHSH, LQKENI. CDR3 length: 15 amino acids. V was clipped by 2 bases and J by 2 bases, with 12 bases between them. The CDR3 DNA is TGTGCCAGCTCACCATCGGTACAGAGAAACACTGAAGCTTTCTTT. Its translation: CASSPSVQRNTEAFF.

The chain joins TRBV9 to TRBJ1-1; D gene ambiguous. Germline lookup yields CDR1 SGDLS and CDR2 YYNGEE. V dropped 2 bases and J dropped 6 bases, with 8 bases sitting between them. The CDR3 loop spans 12 amino acids. For the CDR3, the DNA is TGTGCCAGCAGCGTCGGAGGGCCTGAAGCTTTCTTT. Translation: CASSVGGPEAFF.

The rearrangement joins TRBV9 to TRBJ2-3; no clear D gene. V lost 4 bases and J lost 4, with 7 bases in between. Germline V gene data show CDR1 as SGDLS and CDR2 as YYNGEE. This CDR3 has 12 amino acids. CDR3 sequence (DNA): TGTGCCAGCAGCCCGGGTTCAGATACGCAGTATTTT. Residues: CASSPGSDTQYF.

This chain links TRBV18 with TRBJ1-5; D call uncertain. Germline CDR1 and CDR2: KGHSH and LQKENI. V gave up 6 bases and J gave up 1 base, with 13 bases separating them. This CDR3 has 15 amino acids. CDR3 sequence (DNA): TGTGCCAGCTCCACGCCCTCGGGGAGCAATCAGCCCCAGCATTTT. Translating it yields CASSTPSGSNQPQHF.

The chain couples TRBV3-1 (or the pseudogene TRBV3-2) to TRBJ2-7; D is possibly TRBD1 (5 bases). The germline V and J ends were trimmed by 0 bases and 5 bases, with 11 bases remaining between them. The germline gives CDR1 LGHDT, CDR2 YNNKEL (reference sequence). CDR3 length equals 14 residues. CDR3 residues: CASSQDRQINEQYF. In nucleotides, the CDR3 is TGTGCCAGCAGCCAAGATAGACAGATTAACGAGCAGTACTTC.

J is TRBJ2-3 and V is TRBV30; D call uncertain. The V end lost 5 bases, the J end lost 6 bases, and 12 bases lay between the germline ends. The germline V gene has CDR1 GTSNPN and CDR2 SVGIG (reference sequence). This CDR3 contains 12 residues. The CDR3 here is CAWLHASDTQYF. In nucleotides, the CDR3 is TGTGCCTGGCTCCATGCGAGCGATACGCAGTATTTT.

CDR3 sequence: CASGLLLFSGNTIYF. As DNA, the CDR3 is TGTGCTAGTGGTTTACTTCTCTTCTCTGGAAACACCATATATTTT. The genes are TRBV12-5 and TRBJ1-3; D gene unclear. Germline V lookup: CDR1 LGHNT, CDR2 FRNRAP. CDR3 length: 15 amino acids. V lost 3 bases and J lost 0, with 9 bases in between. The full variable domain, its missing parts supplied by reference TRBV12-5 and TRBJ1-3, is DARVTQTPRHKVTEMGQEVTMRCQPILGHNTVFWYRQTMMQGLELLAYFRNRAPLDDSGMPKDRFSAEMPDATLATLKIQPSEPRDSAVYFCASGLLLFSGNTIYFGEGSWLTVV.

The chain recombines TRBV5-1 with TRBJ2-2, with TRBD1 matching 8 bases. Trimming removed 0 bases from V and 2 bases from J; junction bases left unmatched: 6. Germline CDR1 is SGHRS and CDR2 is YFSETQ. There are 17 residues in the CDR3. The CDR3 DNA reads TGCGCCAGCAGCTTGGCCACAGGGGGGCCCAACACCGGGGAGCTGTTTTTT. Amino acid sequence: CASSLATGGPNTGELFF.

The CDR3: CAARGSYEQYV. The CDR3 DNA reads as TGCGCCGCTAGAGGGAGTTATGAGCAGTACGTC. The rearrangement uses TRBV4-1 and TRBJ2-7, with D tentatively TRBD2 (5 bases). The germline gives CDR1 MGHRA, CDR2 YSYEKL. The CDR3 covers 11 residues. V gave up 11 bases and J gave up 7 bases, with 15 bases separating them.